The following is a TCR beta chain sequence with its context. No antigen is known for it. This CDR3 spans 12 amino acids. In the PCR, 60 Vbeta and 13 Jbeta primers were used. Only in-frame clones appear in the TCRdb table, and some are missing; sequencing was by immunoSEQ multiplex PCR. This table has under 150,000 clones, approximately 80% appearing once. This sample is drawn from a study of cytomegalovirus exposure and HLA in healthy donors. Study background: Among about 179 million T cells, an earlier analysis found roughly 120 million unique TCR beta sequences. Whole-study results and caveats: A previous analysis found most TCR beta V segments productive roughly 87% or roughly 30% of the time. As confirmed in vitro, a few CMV-associated chains were specific for CMV antigens. When analyzed later, a missense DCLRE1C variant was found to be linked to TCR beta V- and J-gene trimming.

This chain links TRBV1 with TRBJ1-5. TRBV1 is annotated as a pseudogene. Sequenced: PBMCs. This sequence originates from a man aged 25 to 40 in good health and CMV-seronegative. In DNA, the CDR3 is TGCACCAGCAAGCGGAGCCTTCAGCCCCAGCATTTT. It encodes CTSKRSLQPQHF.